The 2 T cell receptor beta chains below come from one sample, sequenced in a study of T-cell memory formation after mild COVID-19. In TCRdb, the 5' RACE reads were re-called with MiXCR into one record per CDR3 protein. This sample has roughly 560,000 distinct CDR3 sequences, with roughly 22% found just once. The specimen sequenced was PBMCs or a T cell subset sorted from them (not recorded which). The receptors here all came from an adult woman who had mild COVID-19 (a few samples of this study predate the infection). Cell type and time point are not known.

This clonotype was picked up a small number of times. This chain links TRBV7-3 with TRBJ2-1; the match to TRBD2 covers 7 bases. The ends lost 2 bases at V and 5 bases at J; junction bases unmatched: 9. This CDR3 has 16 residues. The V gene's germline CDR1 is SGHTA and CDR2 FQGTGA. This CDR3 reads CASSLGPAGYNNEQFF. The CDR3 DNA reads as TGTGCCAGCAGCTTAGGGCCAGCGGGGTATAACAATGAGCAGTTCTTC.

This clonotype was seen only a few times. The CDR3 region has the DNA TGTGCCAGCAGCTTATGGGGAGGGCGGGGTAATCAGCCCCAGCATTTT. Translating gives CASSLWGGRGNQPQHF. The chain carries TRBV7-9 and TRBJ1-5; D gene unclear. This CDR3 region has 16 residues. Germline lookup yields CDR1 SEHNR and CDR2 FQNEAQ (reference sequence). Trimming removed 2 bases from V and 4 bases from J, with 15 bases in between.